Listed here are 5 T cell receptor beta chains from one sample, sequenced in a study of response to subunit inactivated influenza vaccine. Each CDR3 protein is one row after TCRdb ran MiXCR on the RT-PCR reads. The sample holds roughly 500,000 distinct CDR3 sequences; 15% to 20% are singletons and the top ten take around 3%. The sequenced sample was CD4+ T cells sorted from PBMCs, obtained about 24 months after vaccination. These receptors were obtained from a man between 50 and 75 years old who received an inactivated influenza vaccine.

The gene calls are TRBV10-3 and TRBJ1-1, with a weak D call TRBD1 (5 bases). The V and J ends lost 2 bases and 1 base respectively, with 5 bases between them. The germline gives CDR1 ENHRY, CDR2 SYGVKD. The CDR3 spans 13 residues. The CDR3 DNA sequence: TGTGCCATCAGTGAGGGACAGAACACTGAAGCTTTCTTT. The encoded protein is CAISEGQNTEAFF.

This clonotype has only a few counts. This chain joins TRBV15 and TRBJ2-2; possibly TRBD2 for D (5 bases). The V end was cut by 0 bases, the J end by 4 bases, with 9 bases between. CDR1 and CDR2 from the germline V gene are LNHNV and YYDKDF (reference sequence). This CDR3 spans 15 amino acids. CDR3 nucleotide sequence: TGTGCCACCAGCAGAGATTTTCGGGGCACCGGGGAGCTGTTTTTT. Its translation is CATSRDFRGTGELFF.

This clonotype was picked up many times. In DNA, the CDR3 is TGTGCCAGCAGCCAAGACATTATTAGCGGGAGGTCGTATACGCAGTATTTT. Translated, it gives CASSQDIISGRSYTQYF. The rearrangement joins TRBV4-2 to TRBJ2-3; TRBD2 aligns across 10 bases. V lost 0 bases to trimming and J lost 7 bases; unmatched junction nucleotides: 10. CDR1 LGHNA and CDR2 YNFKEQ come from the germline V gene. The CDR3 runs 17 residues.

The CDR3 DNA sequence: TGCGCCAGCAGCTTCGGGGGGACCGCTTTCTTT. Protein product: CASSFGGTAFF. The chain combines TRBV5-1 with TRBJ1-1; the D gene is possibly TRBD1 (5 bases). From germline, CDR1 is SGHRS and CDR2 YFSETQ. Trimming pared 2 bases from V and 11 bases from J, leaving 10 bases between. The CDR3 sequence is 11 residues long.

This clonotype was observed a few times. The rearrangement uses TRBV5-1 and TRBJ2-2, with D possibly matching TRBD2 (6 bases). Between the trimmed V and J ends, which lost 2 bases and 0 bases, there was a span of 11 bases. Germline V gene sequence: CDR1 SGHRS, CDR2 YFSETQ. This CDR3 spans 16 amino acids. The CDR3 coding sequence is TGCGCCAGCAGCTTTCTTGCGGGGCCGAACACCGGGGAGCTGTTTTTT. As protein: CASSFLAGPNTGELFF.